This T cell receptor (beta chain) was observed in a study of cytomegalovirus exposure and HLA in healthy donors. Study background: Later analysis reported that the roughly 110 validation repertoires shared the platform of the approximately 670 first-cohort repertoires.

Notes on this clone: Its target is not known.

The CDR3 spans 16 residues. CDR1 GTSNPN and CDR2 SVGIG come from the germline V gene (reference sequence). Trimming removed 0 bases from V and 4 bases from J; junction bases left unmatched: 8. Study-level points and caveats: TCR clusters originating in the first cohort tended to co-occur in the approximately 120 validation repertoires, according to a later analysis. A few of the chains that were CMV-associated were confirmed in vitro to be specific for CMV antigens.

TCRdb's table, derived via immunoSEQ multiplex PCR, lists solely in-frame clones and lacks some. The table records over 200,000 clones, approximately 82% of them present only once. Material for sequencing was PBMCs. The sequence came from a woman aged 18-35 years in good health and CMV-seronegative. The rearrangement joins TRBV30 to TRBJ2-7, with 11 bases matching TRBD2. CDR3 coding DNA: TGTGCCTGGAGTGTAGGCGTAGCGGGAGGGGGTTACGAGCAGTACTTC. It codes for CAWSVGVAGGGYEQYF.